The clone carrying this T cell receptor (beta chain) was seen once. These data belong to a study of blood T cell repertoires in COVID-19. Study-wide background: T cells, B-cell-depleted T cells, or PBMCs provided the cDNA or gDNA that served as material.

TCRdb keeps only in-frame clones here, not all; method: immunoSEQ multiplex PCR. The repertoire consists of 150,000 to 200,000 clones, with approximately 78% occurring once and the leading ten covering about 10%. In germline, CDR1 is PRHDT, CDR2 FYEKMQ (reference sequence). CDR3 length equals 19 residues. With V trimmed by 4 bases and J by 0 bases, 15 bases remained unmatched. Patients from Seattle were sampled longitudinally, starting during active infection. The chain is built from TRBV13 and TRBJ1-5, with 7 bases matching TRBD1. The TCR comes from a woman aged 80 or over with COVID-19, enrolled during active disease. Sequenced material: peripheral blood. In DNA form, the CDR3 reads TGTGCCAGCAGCTCAAACCAGGGGGAAATGTTCTATAGCAATCAGCCCCAGCATTTT. Its translation is CASSSNQGEMFYSNQPQHF.